This T cell receptor (beta chain) emerged from a study of cytomegalovirus exposure and HLA in healthy donors. Findings of the study overall: CMV serostatus was the sole immune exposure data available.

A word on this clone: Its cognate antigen is unknown.

The ends were cut back, 3 bases at V and 2 bases at J, with 14 bases in the middle. This CDR3 has 16 residues. Germline V gives CDR1 MDHEN, CDR2 SYDVKM. PCR primers comprised 60 Vbeta and 13 Jbeta primers. This table comes from immunoSEQ multiplex PCR, and its TCRdb copy is limited to in-frame clones, with some not included. The table has 100,000 to 150,000 clones, around 80% seen once. The clonotype originates from a female donor in good health and CMV-seronegative. Sequenced: PBMCs. The J gene is TRBJ1-5, the V gene TRBV28; D not resolved. CDR3 region: CASSFSGFRRNQPQHF. CDR3 DNA: TGTGCCAGCAGTTTCTCCGGGTTTAGGCGCAATCAGCCCCAGCATTTT.